Below are 11 T cell receptor beta chains sequenced from a single sample in a study of T-cell reconstitution after alpha-beta-depleted transplantation in children. Preparation of the TCRbeta library used unique molecular identifiers. TCRdb itself ran the PCR reads through MiXCR, one entry per CDR3 protein. The table lists 200,000 to 250,000 distinct CDR3 sequences, roughly a tenth of them singletons. The sequenced sample was PBMCs from the stem cell graft donor, obtained from the stem cell graft. The receptors derive from a human donor who donated a stem cell graft to a child with SCID.

This clonotype was detected many times. The junction shows a germline mismatch at one end, possibly a read error. This chain joins TRBV20-1 and TRBJ1-2; TRBD1 matches at 12 bases. There are 14 residues in the CDR3. Germline CDR1 is DFQATT and CDR2 is SNEGSKA (reference sequence). CDR3 DNA sequence: TGCAGTGCCAGAGAGGCCGGGACAGGGGGCGGCTACACCTTC. The encoded protein is CSAREAGTGGGYTF.

In this sample, this clonotype turned up many times. The chain carries TRBV29-1 and TRBJ1-2, with 9 positions matching TRBD1. The CDR3 length is 13 residues. Per the germline V gene, CDR1 is SQVTM and CDR2 is ANQGSEA. V gave up 7 bases and J gave up 5 bases; unmatched junction bases: 8. CDR3 sequence reads: CSATDRGSYGYTF. The CDR3 DNA reads as TGCAGCGCCACGGACAGGGGCAGTTATGGCTACACCTTC.

This clonotype came up many times. This sequence joins TRBV5-1 and TRBJ1-1; D is ambiguous. Trimming shortened V by 4 bases and J by 7 bases, and 11 bases separated the two germline ends. Per the germline V gene, CDR1 is SGHRS and CDR2 is YFSETQ. The CDR3 is 12 amino acids. CDR3 amino acids: CASSPRGYEAFF. DNA of the CDR3: TGCGCCAGCAGCCCCAGAGGGTATGAAGCTTTCTTT.

At least ten counts were recorded for this clonotype. The chain couples TRBV4-3 to TRBJ2-3; 10 nucleotides agree with TRBD1. V lost 6 bases and J lost 5; bases outside the gene matches: 5. The CDR3 spans 14 residues. The germline V gene has CDR1 LGHNA and CDR2 YSLEER. In DNA, the CDR3 is TGCGCCAGCAGTGAGACAGGGGGCAAAGATACGCAGTATTTT. Its protein product is CASSETGGKDTQYF.

This clonotype was seen many times. The chain uses TRBV28 and TRBJ2-5; TRBD1 agrees at 10 bases. The CDR3 covers 18 residues. V was clipped by 4 bases and J by 3 bases; unmatched bases: 14. The V gene's germline CDR1 is MDHEN and CDR2 SYDVKM. The CDR3 loop reads CASSSRGTGQGIEETQYF. The CDR3 DNA reads TGTGCCAGCAGTTCCCGCGGAACGGGACAGGGGATCGAAGAGACCCAGTACTTC.

This sequence joins TRBV20-1 and TRBJ2-1; D possibly corresponds to TRBD2 (6 bases). The V end was cut by 6 bases, the J end by 3 bases, with 21 bases between. The CDR3 is 16 residues long. Germline CDR1 is DFQATT and CDR2 is SNEGSKA (reference sequence). This chain's CDR3 is CSATRPSGVVYNEQFF. The CDR3 DNA reads TGCAGTGCCACCCGTCCATCGGGGGTGGTCTACAATGAGCAGTTCTTC.

The sample holds many counts of this clonotype. The chain combines TRBV12-3 or TRBV12-4 with TRBJ2-7, with 8 bases matching TRBD2. Trimming cost V 7 bases and J 3 bases; bases outside gene matches: 8. The CDR3 has 14 amino acids. The CDR3 spells CASNPGGSVYEQYF. CDR3 DNA sequence: TGTGCCAGCAACCCGGGAGGGTCGGTCTACGAGCAGTACTTC.

This clonotype was recorded at least ten times. The V gene is TRBV10-3, the J gene TRBJ2-7; D not certain. Germline V gene sequence: CDR1 ENHRY, CDR2 SYGVKD. This CDR3 region has 13 residues. V gave up 7 bases and J gave up 0 bases, with 10 bases separating them. The CDR3 nucleotides read TGTGCCATCAAACAGCCCAACTCCTACGAGCAGTACTTC. Its protein product is CAIKQPNSYEQYF.

This clonotype was seen ten or more times. V gene TRBV6-2 or TRBV6-3 combines with J gene TRBJ2-2, with 8 bases that match TRBD2. Germline values: CDR1 MNHEY, CDR2 SVGEGT. Germline trimming cut 3 bases from V and 6 bases from J; bases unmatched to any gene: 9. The CDR3 loop spans 16 amino acids. CDR3 loop: CASSYPGGPVSGELFF. The CDR3 DNA reads as TGTGCCAGCAGTTATCCGGGGGGGCCAGTTTCCGGGGAGCTGTTTTTT.

This clonotype has ten or more counts. This sequence joins TRBV29-1 and TRBJ2-2, with D perhaps matching TRBD1 (6 bases). The CDR3 sequence is 16 residues long. Trimming took 1 base from V and 2 from J, leaving 14 bases between them. Per the germline V gene, CDR1 is SQVTM and CDR2 is ANQGSEA. CDR3 sequence (DNA): TGCAGCGTTGAAGTAGTCGTGACAGGAAACACCGGGGAGCTGTTTTTT. It translates to CSVEVVVTGNTGELFF.

This clonotype was recorded many times. This clone may be a read error of a much larger clone one base away. The chain uses TRBV20-1 and TRBJ1-6, with 9 bases matching TRBD1. The CDR3 has 17 residues. Germline assignment: CDR1 DFQATT and CDR2 SNEGSKA (reference sequence). This chain's CDR3 is CCARMGTGRSDNSPLHF. The CDR3 coding sequence is TGCTGTGCTAGAATGGGGACAGGGCGATCGGATAATTCACCCCTCCACTTT.